The next 14 T cell receptor beta chains were all read from a single sample in a study of cytomegalovirus exposure and HLA in healthy donors. 60 Vbeta and 13 Jbeta primers were used in PCR. This table comes from immunoSEQ multiplex PCR, and its TCRdb copy is limited to in-frame clones, with some not included. Of about 100,000 clones in the sample, around 80% were seen once. The sample was PBMCs. The origin of the receptors is an older woman in good health and CMV-seronegative.

The chain uses TRBV28 and TRBJ2-7; the D is unclear. CDR1 is MDHEN, CDR2 SYDVKM, per germline. The CDR3 has 13 residues. Trimming took off 7 bases at V and 6 bases at J, with 16 bases between the two ends. Here the CDR3 DNA reads TGTGCCAGCACCTTACAGTTGAGTTCCGAGCAGTACTTC. It encodes CASTLQLSSEQYF.

The rearrangement links TRBV6-5 to TRBJ2-1, with 9 bases that match TRBD2. The V gene end was trimmed by 0 bases and the J gene end by 8 bases; junction bases not matched to a gene: 5. CDR1 MNHEY and CDR2 SVGAGI come from the germline V gene. The CDR3 consists of 15 residues. The CDR3 spells CASSYSAGGPYEQFF. The CDR3 DNA reads TGTGCCAGCAGTTACTCGGCGGGGGGGCCGTATGAGCAGTTCTTC.

CDR3 residues: CASSLVEWTGNGYTF. CDR3 coding DNA: TGTGCCAGCAGCTTAGTTGAATGGACAGGCAATGGCTACACCTTC. V gene TRBV7-9 combines with J gene TRBJ1-2, with 7 bases lining up with TRBD1. The V and J ends lost 1 base and 6 bases, in that order; junction bases with no gene match: 8. Germline lookup yields CDR1 SEHNR and CDR2 FQNEAQ (reference sequence). The CDR3 spans 15 residues. The whole variable domain, filled in from reference TRBV7-9 and TRBJ1-2, reads DTGVSQNPRHKITKRGQNVTFRCDPISEHNRLYWYRQTLGQGPEFLTYFQNEAQLEKSRLLSDRFSAERPKGSFSTLEIQRTEQGDSAMYLCASSLVEWTGNGYTFGSGTRLTVV.

The V gene is TRBV5-6, the J gene TRBJ2-2; either TRBD1 or TRBD2 may fit D (6 bases each). CDR1 is SGHDT and CDR2 is YYEEEE in the germline V gene. CDR3 length equals 14 residues. The V gene lost 4 bases and the J gene lost 7 bases, with 14 bases spanning the gap. CDR3 region: CASSMGGSSGELFF. DNA of the CDR3: TGTGCCAGCAGCATGGGGGGCTCGAGCGGGGAGCTGTTTTTT.

This clone was counted between two and nine times. The CDR3 region has the DNA TGTGCCAGTGCTCTCCTACAGGGGGCAGGAAACACCATATATTTT. Translation: CASALLQGAGNTIYF. The V call is TRBV19, the J call TRBJ1-3, with 9 bases identical to TRBD1. In germline, CDR1 is LNHDA, CDR2 SQIVND (reference sequence). CDR3 length: 15 residues. Unmatched junction bases numbered 9, after V lost 8 bases and J lost 4 bases.

Written as DNA, the CDR3 is TGTGCCAGCAGGAGTCAGGGGACCTCCTACGAGCAGTACTTC. As protein: CASRSQGTSYEQYF. The chain links TRBV6-5 to TRBJ2-7; perhaps TRBD1 as D (6 bases). This CDR3 comprises 14 residues. Trimming took off 6 bases at V and 0 bases at J, with 12 bases between the two ends. Germline V gives CDR1 MNHEY, CDR2 SVGAGI.

CDR3 coding DNA: TGTGCCAGTAGGACACAGGGGACCGGGCATGAAAAACTGTTTTTT. This gives the protein CASRTQGTGHEKLFF. The rearrangement joins TRBV19 to TRBJ1-4; 7 nucleotides agree with TRBD1. Germline V gene sequence: CDR1 LNHDA, CDR2 SQIVND (reference sequence). J was trimmed by 6 bases and V by 6 bases; bases with no gene match: 10. The CDR3 extends over 15 amino acids. The whole variable domain, remainder taken from reference TRBV19 and TRBJ1-4, is DGGITQSPKYLFRKEGQNVTLSCEQNLNHDAMYWYRQDPGQGLRLIYYSQIVNDFQKGDIAEGYSVSREKKESFPLTVTSAQKNPTAFYLCASRTQGTGHEKLFFGSGTQLSVL.

V is TRBV5-1 and J is TRBJ2-5, with 8 bases fitting TRBD1. V lost 5 bases, J lost 5 bases, and 11 bases stayed unmatched. The length of the CDR3 is 15 residues. Germline V gene data show CDR1 as SGHRS and CDR2 as YFSETQ. CDR3 sequence (DNA): TGCGCCAGCAGTTTAAGGACAGGGCGAGGGGAGACCCAGTACTTC. Amino acids: CASSLRTGRGETQYF.

The chain is built from TRBV7-6 and TRBJ2-1, with 7 nucleotides matching TRBD2. V dropped 0 bases and J dropped 4; count of bases not matched to a gene: 0. The germline gives CDR1 SGHVS, CDR2 FNYEAQ. The CDR3 loop spans 14 amino acids. For the CDR3, the DNA is TGTGCCAGCAGCTTAGCGGGGGGGTACAATGAGCAGTTCTTC. Translation: CASSLAGGYNEQFF.

The gene calls are TRBV5-1 and TRBJ2-3; D is unclear. This CDR3 is built from 14 residues. Germline V lookup: CDR1 SGHRS, CDR2 YFSETQ. Trimming took off 6 bases at V and 0 bases at J, with 11 bases between the two ends. Written as DNA, the CDR3 is TGCGCCAGCAATTGGCAGACTAGCACAGATACGCAGTATTTT. The encoded protein is CASNWQTSTDTQYF. The entire variable domain, with the rest obtained from reference TRBV5-1 and TRBJ2-3, is as follows: KAGVTQTPRYLIKTRGQQVTLSCSPISGHRSVSWYQQTPGQGLQFLFEYFSETQRNKGNFPGRFSGRQFSNSRSEMNVSTLELGDSALYLCASNWQTSTDTQYFGPGTRLTVL.

This chain links TRBV30 with TRBJ2-7; 10 bases are a match to TRBD1. Losses at the gene ends were 4 bases for V and 6 bases for J; bases not matched to a gene: 9. Looked up from germline, CDR1 is GTSNPN and CDR2 is SVGIG (reference sequence). CDR3 size: 14 residues. The CDR3, as DNA: TGTGCCTGGACCAGCGGGACAGGGGATGTCGAGCAGTACTTC. It encodes CAWTSGTGDVEQYF. The full variable domain, with the rest looked up from reference TRBV30 and TRBJ2-7, is SQTIHQWPATLVQPVGSPLSLECTVEGTSNPNLYWYRQAAGRGLQLLFYSVGIGQISSEVPQNLSASRPQDRQFILSSKKLLLSDSGFYLCAWTSGTGDVEQYFGPGTRLTVT.

The J gene is TRBJ1-2, the V gene TRBV4-1; D may be TRBD1 (6 bases). The CDR3 spans 14 residues. In germline, CDR1 is MGHRA, CDR2 YSYEKL. Trimming shortened V by 4 bases and J by 4 bases, and 13 bases separated the two germline ends. The CDR3 nucleotides read TGCGCCAGCAGCCCCGGGACACCCCTCTATGGCTACACCTTC. Protein: CASSPGTPLYGYTF.

The chain recombines TRBV28 with TRBJ1-1; D may be TRBD1 (5 bases). CDR1 and CDR2 (germline): MDHEN, SYDVKM. V gave up 5 bases and J gave up 0 bases, with 10 bases separating them. CDR3 size: 14 residues. The CDR3 loop reads CASSPTTVNTEAFF. The CDR3 DNA sequence: TGTGCCAGCAGTCCTACGACAGTGAACACTGAAGCTTTCTTT.

The chain joins TRBV7-9 to TRBJ2-1; TRBD2 is a possible D gene (6 bases). There are 16 residues in the CDR3. Looked up from germline, CDR1 is SEHNR and CDR2 is FQNEAQ (reference sequence). V shed 4 bases and J shed 2 bases, with 15 bases lying between them. CDR3 amino acids: CASSSGMGRPYNEQFF. The CDR3 DNA reads TGTGCCAGCAGCTCGGGAATGGGGAGGCCCTACAATGAGCAGTTCTTC.